The rows below give T cell receptor beta chains drawn from one sample of a study of cytomegalovirus exposure and HLA in healthy donors. Measured with immunoSEQ multiplex PCR; TCRdb has only the in-frame clones, and not every one. The sample shows around 50,000 clones, approximately 93% of them seen only once. Sequencing input: PBMCs. Every receptor here comes from a woman aged 18-30 years in good health and CMV-seronegative. Each CDR3 is given with its conserved first and last residue. Each record gives: D gene, clone size, CDR3 length, V gene, J gene, CDR3 protein, CDR3 DNA. The D gene is left open where the match is weak. A row's size may be missing; if present it is once, few, many or a size class.

>TRBD1|-|13|TRBV2|TRBJ2-7
CASSGRDSYEQYF
TGTGCCAGCAGTGGTCGGGACAGTTACGAGCAGTACTTC
>TRBD2|-|15|TRBV18|TRBJ2-3
CASSPGSGVRDTQYF
TGTGCCAGCTCACCAGGTAGCGGGGTACGGGATACGCAGTATTTT
>TRBD1|once|14|TRBV5-6|TRBJ1-2
CASSRDRTYYGYTF
TGTGCCAGCAGCCGGGACAGGACCTACTATGGCTACACCTTC
>-|once|12|TRBV7-9|TRBJ2-5
CASSPGGQTQYF
TGTGCCAGCAGCCCCGGGGGGCAGACCCAGTACTTC
>TRBD1|-|18|TRBV5-4|TRBJ1-1
CASSRAKQGFGSNTEAFF
TGTGCCAGCAGCCGTGCAAAACAGGGGTTTGGGTCGAACACTGAAGCTTTCTTT
>TRBD1|-|14|TRBV14|TRBJ1-2
CASSLNRGSYGYTF
TGTGCCAGCAGCCTAAACAGGGGATCCTATGGCTACACCTTC
>-|-|15|TRBV5-1|TRBJ2-2
CASSYGRANTGELFF
TGCGCCAGCAGCTATGGCAGGGCGAACACCGGGGAGCTGTTTTTT
>-|-|15|TRBV5-5|TRBJ1-2
CASSWGTGANYGYTF
TGTGCCAGCAGCTGGGGGACGGGGGCTAACTATGGCTACACCTTC
>TRBD2|once|15|TRBV7-9|TRBJ2-3
CASNEGRGSTDTQYF
TGTGCCAGCAACGAAGGGAGGGGAAGCACAGATACGCAGTATTTT
>TRBD1|-|14|TRBV27|TRBJ1-2
CASSLYRGRAGYTF
TGTGCCAGCAGTTTATACAGGGGGCGCGCTGGCTACACCTTC
>-|once|13|TRBV27|TRBJ1-1
CASSQTLRTEAFF
TGTGCCAGCAGCCAAACCCTTCGGACTGAAGCTTTCTTT
>-|-|15|TRBV19|TRBJ2-7
CASRTVMTDSYEQYF
TGTGCCAGTCGGACGGTCATGACAGACTCCTACGAGCAGTACTTC
>-|-|15|TRBV18|TRBJ1-2
CASSRGTEANYGYTF
TGTGCCAGCTCACGAGGGACTGAAGCTAACTATGGCTACACCTTC
>-|-|13|TRBV27|TRBJ1-5
CASSSFSNQPQHF
TGTGCCAGCAGTTCCTTTAGCAATCAGCCCCAGCATTTT
>TRBD1|-|16|TRBV11-2|TRBJ1-5
CASSSTGGGGNQPQHF
TGTGCCAGCTCATCAACAGGGGGCGGTGGCAATCAGCCCCAGCATTTT
>-|-|11|TRBV7-2|TRBJ1-2
CASSSMRGYTF
TGTGCCAGCAGCTCAATGCGGGGCTACACCTTC
>TRBD1|-|14|TRBV27|TRBJ1-1
CASSAGTGRGEAFF
TGTGCCAGCAGTGCCGGGACAGGGAGGGGTGAAGCTTTCTTT
>-|-|13|TRBV23-1|TRBJ2-3
CASSQSREEPQYF
TGCGCCAGCAGTCAATCGAGGGAGGAGCCGCAGTATTTT
>-|-|15|TRBV19|TRBJ1-3
CASCERGVYGNTIYF
TGTGCCAGTTGCGAACGGGGGGTGTATGGAAACACCATATATTTT
>TRBD1|few|14|TRBV15|TRBJ1-2
CATSRDRTGYGYTF
TGTGCCACCAGCAGAGATAGGACAGGGTATGGCTACACCTTC
>-|-|14|TRBV7-2|TRBJ2-1
CASSRKGLDGEQFF
TGTGCCAGCAGCAGAAAGGGACTCGACGGTGAGCAGTTCTTC
>-|-|12|TRBV11-2|TRBJ1-1
CASSRGVGKAFF
TGTGCCAGCAGCCGCGGGGTTGGAAAAGCTTTCTTT
>-|-|14|TRBV4-3|TRBJ2-1
CASSPRGTYNEQFF
TGCGCCAGCAGCCCTCGTGGTACTTACAATGAGCAGTTCTTC
>TRBD2|-|16|TRBV27|TRBJ2-1
CASSPDLAGAYNEQFF
TGTGCCAGCAGCCCCGACCTAGCGGGAGCGTACAATGAGCAGTTCTTC
>-|-|12|TRBV7-9|TRBJ1-1
CASSLILTEAFF
TGTGCCAGCAGCTTAATCCTTACTGAAGCTTTCTTT
>TRBD2|-|12|TRBV29-1|TRBJ2-5
CSVGTSGRDQYF
TGCAGCGTTGGGACTAGCGGGAGGGACCAGTACTTC
>TRBD2|-|17|TRBV7-2|TRBJ2-1
CASSILSPSGGRNEQFF
TGTGCCAGCAGCATCCTTAGCCCAAGCGGGGGGCGCAATGAGCAGTTCTTC
>-|-|16|TRBV5-4|TRBJ2-3
CASSTPGGAGTDTQYF
TGTGCCAGCAGCACCCCGGGGGGCGCCGGGACAGATACGCAGTATTTT
>-|-|15|TRBV11-3|TRBJ2-2
CASSQGGAQTGELFF
TGTGCCAGCAGCCAAGGGGGGGCCCAGACCGGGGAGCTGTTTTTT
>TRBD1|-|12|TRBV29-1|TRBJ2-1
CSARTGNNEQFF
TGCAGCGCTAGGACAGGGAACAATGAGCAGTTCTTC
>-|-|15|TRBV19|TRBJ2-2
CASSKGDWNTGELFF
TGTGCCAGTAGTAAAGGGGATTGGAACACCGGGGAGCTGTTTTTT